What follows are 25 T cell receptor beta chains derived from one specimen sequenced in a study of OX40 agonist ivuxolimab in advanced cancers. Measured with immunoSEQ multiplex PCR; TCRdb has only the in-frame clones, and not every one. This table has some 33,000 clones, approximately 89% appearing once. Sequencing used CD4+ or CD8+ T cells sorted from blood, obtained in a trial of the OX40 agonist ivuxolimab. Receptors originate from an adult with an advanced solid tumor such as melanoma, head and neck, liver or kidney cancer.

The chain links TRBV5-1 to TRBJ2-7, with D possibly being TRBD2 (6 bases). CDR3 length: 14 residues. The V end was cut by 1 base, the J end by 7 bases, with 15 bases between. CDR1 is SGHRS, CDR2 YFSETQ, per germline. The CDR3 region has the DNA TGCGCCAGCAGCTTGTTGAACTTCGGGGGAGAGCAGTACTTC. Translated, it gives CASSLLNFGGEQYF.

V and J are TRBV9 and TRBJ2-7, with a possible D match to TRBD1 (5 bases). Germline CDR1 SGDLS, CDR2 YYNGEE. The CDR3 loop spans 14 amino acids. Trimming pared 4 bases from V and 5 bases from J, leaving 16 bases between. This chain's CDR3 is CASSLQDDPHEQYF. Written as DNA, the CDR3 is TGTGCCAGCAGCTTACAGGACGACCCTCACGAGCAGTACTTC. The full variable domain, its missing parts supplied by reference TRBV9 and TRBJ2-7, is DSGVTQTPKHLITATGQRVTLRCSPRSGDLSVYWYQQSLDQGLQFLIQYYNGEERAKGNILERFSAQQFPDLHSELNLSSLELGDSALYFCASSLQDDPHEQYFGPGTRLTVT.

Comments on this clone: One end of the junction does not line up with germline, which may come from a read error. The chain uses TRBV7-6 and TRBJ2-1, with D tentatively TRBD1 or TRBD2 (6 bases each). CDR1 and CDR2 (germline): SGHVS, FNYEAQ. The CDR3 totals 15 residues. CDR3 sequence (DNA): TGTGCCAGCAGCCCCGAGAGGCTAGCCAGGGGAGGAGCGATCTTC. As protein: CASSPERLARGGAIF.

The chain links TRBV4-2 to TRBJ2-2, with 7 bases aligning to TRBD2. Germline CDR1 reads LGHNA; CDR2 reads YNFKEQ. This CDR3 has 19 amino acids. The V and J ends lost 0 bases and 0 bases, in that order; junction bases with no gene match: 10. The CDR3 nucleotides are TGTGCCAGCAGCCAAGATTCGGTGCTGGCGGGGGCGAACACCGGGGAGCTGTTTTTT. This sequence encodes CASSQDSVLAGANTGELFF.

The chain joins TRBV6-4 to TRBJ1-6; TRBD1 might be the D (5 bases). Germline CDR1 MRHNA, CDR2 SNTAGT. CDR3 length equals 16 residues. V lost 5 bases and J 7 bases, leaving 18 bases between the germline ends. CDR3 in amino acids: CASSPAAGTHNSPLHF. As DNA, the CDR3 is TGTGCCAGCAGTCCGGCGGCAGGGACCCACAATTCACCCCTCCACTTT.

The chain uses TRBV10-3 and TRBJ2-7; the D is unclear. The V gene's germline CDR1 is ENHRY and CDR2 SYGVKD. The CDR3 has 14 amino acids. Trimming cost V 7 bases and J 2 bases, with 15 bases left between them. Written as DNA, the CDR3 is TGTGCCATCATAGCAGACATGCTCCCCTACGAGCAGTACTTC. Amino acid sequence: CAIIADMLPYEQYF.

Comments on this clone: The junction and the germline gene differ at one end; a read error may be behind it. The chain employs TRBV7-7 and TRBJ2-7; 7 bases fit TRBD2. This CDR3 has 14 residues. Germline loops: CDR1 SSHAT, CDR2 FNYEAQ (reference sequence). CDR3 sequence (DNA): TGTGCTAGCAGCTTAGCGGGCCGGGTTCACGAGCAGTACTTC. Translating it yields CASSLAGRVHEQYF.

The chain carries TRBV15 and TRBJ1-4; D gene unclear. Germline CDR1 LNHNV, CDR2 YYDKDF (reference sequence). Deletions cut 4 bases from V and 6 bases from J, with 18 bases between. The CDR3 sequence is 16 residues long. The CDR3 region is CATSTPTSSPDEKLFF. CDR3 nucleotides: TGTGCCACCAGCACCCCAACCAGCAGCCCTGATGAAAAACTGTTTTTT.

V usage is TRBV27 and J usage is TRBJ2-3; D ambiguous. Germline V gene sequence: CDR1 MNHEY, CDR2 SMNVEV (reference sequence). V lost 7 bases and J 1 base, leaving 12 bases between the germline ends. The CDR3 runs to 14 residues. The chain's CDR3 is CASTLGFGTDTQYF. The DNA for the CDR3 is TGTGCCAGCACCTTGGGGTTCGGCACAGATACGCAGTATTTT.

The chain carries TRBV5-4 and TRBJ2-5, with 8 bases aligning to TRBD1. Germline V gene data show CDR1 as SGHNT and CDR2 as YYREEE (reference sequence). The CDR3 length is 18 residues. Trimming removed 4 bases from V and 2 bases from J; junction bases left unmatched: 16. CDR3 bases: TGTGCCAGCAGCGTGGACAGGGTAGCCCGGATGGGACAAGAGACCCAGTACTTC. This codes for CASSVDRVARMGQETQYF.

This clone is a singleton in its sample. The V and J genes are TRBV29-1 and TRBJ2-3; no clear D. CDR3 length: 17 residues. The germline V gene has CDR1 SQVTM and CDR2 ANQGSEA. The germline V and J ends were trimmed by 0 bases and 0 bases, with 16 bases remaining between them. The CDR3 DNA sequence: TGCAGCGTTGAAGACCCCGAGCGACTCCCTAGCACAGATACGCAGTATTTT. Its protein product is CSVEDPERLPSTDTQYF.

The V call is TRBV19, the J call TRBJ2-7; 9 bases align to TRBD1. Germline assignment: CDR1 LNHDA and CDR2 SQIVND (reference sequence). J gave up 5 bases and V 6 bases, and 8 bases lay outside the gene matches. The CDR3 is 14 amino acids. In nucleotides, the CDR3 is TGTGCCAGTAGCCTACAGGGGGCTGGGAACGAGCAGTACTTC. It specifies CASSLQGAGNEQYF. The variable domain in full, completed from reference TRBV19 and TRBJ2-7, reads DGGITQSPKYLFRKEGQNVTLSCEQNLNHDAMYWYRQDPGQGLRLIYYSQIVNDFQKGDIAEGYSVSREKKESFPLTVTSAQKNPTAFYLCASSLQGAGNEQYFGPGTRLTVT.

The chain links TRBV6-5 to TRBJ1-2; no firm D call. V was cut by 0 bases and J by 2 bases, with 13 bases left in between. CDR1 is MNHEY, CDR2 SVGAGI, per germline. The CDR3 has 16 residues. The CDR3 sequence is CASSYSPIGVNYGYTF. CDR3 sequence (DNA): TGTGCCAGCAGTTACTCACCCATCGGGGTAAACTATGGCTACACCTTC.

This clone was seen once. The genes are TRBV13 and TRBJ2-7; 9 bases line up with TRBD1. V lost 1 base, J lost 7 bases, and 8 bases stayed unmatched. This CDR3 region has 15 residues. Looked up from germline, CDR1 is PRHDT and CDR2 is FYEKMQ (reference sequence). DNA of the CDR3: TGTGCCAGCAGCTTAGTTACAGGGGGCACGAGGGAGCAGTACTTC. It specifies CASSLVTGGTREQYF.

This clone occurred once. The genes are TRBV7-9 and TRBJ2-3; D possibly matches TRBD1 or TRBD2 (5 bases each). The germline CDR1 and CDR2 sequences are SEHNR and FQNEAQ (reference sequence). Trimming took off 5 bases at V and 1 base at J, with 25 bases between the two ends. The CDR3 is 19 amino acids. For the CDR3, the DNA is TGTGCCAGCAGCCCAGTCCGGGGCCAGGGACGGGCTGGCACAGATACGCAGTATTTT. Translation: CASSPVRGQGRAGTDTQYF.

This chain joins TRBV10-3 and TRBJ2-1; TRBD2 matches 14 bases. Per germline, CDR1 ENHRY and CDR2 SYGVKD. J lost 9 bases, V lost 5 bases, and 9 bases had no gene match. This CDR3 is 16 amino acids long. In DNA, the CDR3 is TGTGCCATCAGTCAAACCGGGACTAGCGGGAGTAGTGAGCAGTTCTTC. Its protein product is CAISQTGTSGSSEQFF.

This clone appeared once. The chain links TRBV19 to TRBJ2-1; D uncertain. CDR1 is LNHDA and CDR2 is SQIVND in the germline V gene (reference sequence). This CDR3 has 12 residues. V lost 4 bases and J lost 6, with 7 bases in between. In DNA, the CDR3 is TGTGCCAGTAGTAGCTTGGCCAATGAGCAGTTCTTC. Translating gives CASSSLANEQFF.

The chain links TRBV27 to TRBJ2-3; no firm D call. The V gene lost 0 bases and the J gene lost 0 bases, with 16 bases spanning the gap. The CDR3 covers 18 residues. Germline assignment: CDR1 MNHEY and CDR2 SMNVEV (reference sequence). The CDR3 region is CASSLSTLPRSSTDTQYF. The CDR3 DNA reads TGTGCCAGCAGTTTATCAACCTTGCCCCGATCTAGCACAGATACGCAGTATTTT.

V gene TRBV10-3 combines with J gene TRBJ1-1; D is uncertain. This CDR3 spans 15 amino acids. V dropped 3 bases and J dropped 0 bases, with 11 bases sitting between them. CDR1 ENHRY and CDR2 SYGVKD come from the germline V gene. CDR3 residues: CAISDVGGLNTEAFF. The CDR3 DNA reads as TGTGCCATCAGTGACGTGGGTGGGCTGAACACTGAAGCTTTCTTT.

This sequence joins TRBV6-6 and TRBJ2-7; TRBD2 is a possible D gene (5 bases). This CDR3 has 14 amino acids. V was shortened by 3 bases and J by 0 bases, with 9 bases between the two germline ends. Looked up from germline, CDR1 is MNHNY and CDR2 is SVGAGI (reference sequence). CDR3 amino acids: CASSYEGSSYEQYF. The DNA for the CDR3 is TGTGCCAGCAGTTATGAGGGTAGCTCCTACGAGCAGTACTTC.

This clone was found once. The chain links TRBV4-1 to TRBJ2-7; tentative D call: TRBD2 (5 bases). The germline V and J ends were trimmed by 0 bases and 3 bases, with 12 bases remaining between them. This CDR3 contains 15 residues. Germline V gene lookup returns CDR1 MGHRA and CDR2 YSYEKL. For the CDR3, the DNA is TGCGCCAGCAGCCAAGAGATGCGGGTTCTCTACGAGCAGTACTTC. Amino acid sequence: CASSQEMRVLYEQYF.

V usage is TRBV5-1 and J usage is TRBJ2-7, with 13 positions matching TRBD2. Germline V lookup: CDR1 SGHRS, CDR2 YFSETQ. The CDR3 length is 14 residues. V gave up 3 bases and J gave up 5 bases; unmatched junction bases: 2. This CDR3 reads CASSSGLAGDEQYF. In nucleotides, the CDR3 is TGCGCCAGCAGCTCTGGACTAGCGGGGGACGAGCAGTACTTC.

This clone was recorded once. The chain combines TRBV13 with TRBJ2-7; D unclear. V shed 5 bases and J shed 6 bases, with 17 bases lying between them. The V gene's germline CDR1 is PRHDT and CDR2 FYEKMQ (reference sequence). The CDR3 is 14 residues long. CDR3 DNA: TGTGCCAGCAGCACCCGGACGACTCCGTCCGAGCAGTACTTC. Protein product: CASSTRTTPSEQYF.

The chain carries TRBV5-1 and TRBJ1-1, with a tentative D call TRBD1 (5 bases). This CDR3 has 14 amino acids. The V gene lost 3 bases and the J gene lost 4 bases, with 13 bases spanning the gap. Germline V gives CDR1 SGHRS, CDR2 YFSETQ. The CDR3 reads CASSWDRRITEAFF. CDR3 nucleotide sequence: TGCGCCAGCAGCTGGGACCGGAGGATCACTGAAGCTTTCTTT.

CDR3 loop: CASGLVQGALTEAFF. The CDR3 bases are TGTGCTAGTGGTTTGGTACAGGGAGCGTTGACTGAAGCTTTCTTT. This sequence joins TRBV12-5 and TRBJ1-1; D is possibly TRBD1 (6 bases). This CDR3 is built from 15 residues. Germline V gene lookup returns CDR1 LGHNT and CDR2 FRNRAP. V gave up 0 bases and J gave up 5 bases, with 13 bases separating them.